Listed below are T cell receptor beta chains from one sample, sequenced in a study of cytomegalovirus exposure and HLA in healthy donors. Using immunoSEQ multiplex PCR, the repertoire was profiled, and TCRdb retains in-frame clones only, with some absent. The profile covers about 110,000 clones, with more than 65% appearing a single time and 6.1% taken by the ten largest. Sequencing was performed on PBMCs. The receptors stem from a woman aged 45 to 65 in good health and CMV-seropositive. Each CDR3 is given with its conserved first and last residue. Clone size is shown for a subset of rows, as once, few, many or a class of expanded clone.

cdr3_aa,clone_size,v_call,j_call
CASSLHSNTGELFF,few,TRBV5-1,TRBJ2-2
CASSPSPRGTSSGNTIYF,-,TRBV7-2,TRBJ1-3
CHRGEQFF,-,TRBV12-5,TRBJ2-1
CASTQGRGSNYGYTF,-,TRBV19,TRBJ1-2
CASSRVRTSYEQYF,-,TRBV6-5,TRBJ2-7
CASSNDMNTEAFF,-,TRBV2,TRBJ1-1
CATSRDRGNTIYF,-,TRBV15,TRBJ1-3
CASSLDSAARGNTIYF,-,TRBV5-4,TRBJ1-3
CASSPTPGQGNEQFF,-,TRBV19,TRBJ2-1
CASSLGHEQFF,-,TRBV28,TRBJ2-1
CASSFPTNYGYTF,-,TRBV5-1,TRBJ1-2
CASSPIESDARSEPQHF,once,TRBV18,TRBJ1-5
CASSLGLAGGPETQYF,-,TRBV5-4,TRBJ2-5